The clone carrying this T cell receptor (beta chain) was observed at least ten times. As yet, its antigen is unknown. The data stem from a study of metastatic and nonmetastatic thyroid tumors. The overall study: Repertoire comparison spanned blood and tumor or nodule tissue of malignant and benign thyroid patients. Findings of the study overall: Malignant tumors reportedly showed significantly higher TCR beta diversity than benign nodules in both blood and tumor.

The germline V gene has CDR1 MNHEY and CDR2 SVGEGT. The CDR3 totals 11 residues. V lost 8 bases, J lost 7 bases, and 3 bases stayed unmatched. Through MiXCR, TCRdb re-clonotyped the PCR reads. The sample yields some 20,000 clones, roughly a third seen once. Before thyroid surgery, none of the patients had received any treatment. The sequenced material came from tumor tissue. This rearrangement joins TRBV6-2 or TRBV6-3 to TRBJ2-7; 9 bases are a match to TRBD2. This TCR derives from a female donor with papillary thyroid cancer or a benign thyroid nodule (not recorded which). Some clones in this sample may be carry-over from other donors' samples. CDR3: CASYSGSEQYF. In DNA form, the CDR3 reads TGTGCCAGCTATAGCGGGAGTGAGCAGTACTTC.